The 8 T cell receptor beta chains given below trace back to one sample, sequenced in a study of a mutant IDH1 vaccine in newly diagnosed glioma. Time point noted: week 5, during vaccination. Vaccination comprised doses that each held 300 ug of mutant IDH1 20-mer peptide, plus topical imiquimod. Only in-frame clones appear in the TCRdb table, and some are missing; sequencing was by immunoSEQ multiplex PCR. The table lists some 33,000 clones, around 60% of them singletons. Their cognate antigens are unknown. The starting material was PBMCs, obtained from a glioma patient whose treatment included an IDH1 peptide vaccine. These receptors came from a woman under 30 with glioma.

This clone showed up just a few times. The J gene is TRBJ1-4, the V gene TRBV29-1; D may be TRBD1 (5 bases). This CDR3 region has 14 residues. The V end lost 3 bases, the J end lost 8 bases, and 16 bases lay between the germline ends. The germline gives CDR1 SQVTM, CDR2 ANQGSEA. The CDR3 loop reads CSVELPHRGEKLFF. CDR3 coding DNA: TGCAGCGTTGAGTTACCTCACCGGGGCGAAAAACTGTTTTTT.

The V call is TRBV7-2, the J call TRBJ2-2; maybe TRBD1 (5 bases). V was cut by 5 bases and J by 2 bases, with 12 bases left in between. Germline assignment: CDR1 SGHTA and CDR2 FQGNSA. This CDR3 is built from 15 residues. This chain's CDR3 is CASSPQVSNTGELFF. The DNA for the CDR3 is TGTGCCAGCAGCCCACAGGTTTCTAACACCGGGGAGCTGTTTTTT.

The CDR3 DNA follows: TGTGCCAGCTCACCGAATGTCCAGGGAAGGGGGGACGATGGCTACACCTTC. It is translated as CASSPNVQGRGDDGYTF. The rearrangement uses TRBV18 and TRBJ1-2; a possible D gene is TRBD1 (6 bases). CDR1 and CDR2 (germline): KGHSH, LQKENI. The V gene lost 3 bases and the J gene lost 6 bases, with 23 bases spanning the gap. The CDR3 sequence is 17 residues long.

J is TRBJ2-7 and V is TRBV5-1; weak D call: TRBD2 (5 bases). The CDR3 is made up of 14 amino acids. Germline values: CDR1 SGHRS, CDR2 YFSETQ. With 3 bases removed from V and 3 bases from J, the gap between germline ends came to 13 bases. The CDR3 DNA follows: TGCGCCAGCAGCTCAGCAGGACTGTACTACGAGCAGTACTTC. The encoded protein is CASSSAGLYYEQYF.

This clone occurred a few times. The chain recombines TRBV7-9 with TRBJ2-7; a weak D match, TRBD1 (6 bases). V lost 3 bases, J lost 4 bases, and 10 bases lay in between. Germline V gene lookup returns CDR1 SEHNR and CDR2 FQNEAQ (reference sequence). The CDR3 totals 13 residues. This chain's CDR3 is CASSFGQLYEQYF. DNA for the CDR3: TGTGCCAGCAGCTTTGGACAGTTGTACGAGCAGTACTTC.

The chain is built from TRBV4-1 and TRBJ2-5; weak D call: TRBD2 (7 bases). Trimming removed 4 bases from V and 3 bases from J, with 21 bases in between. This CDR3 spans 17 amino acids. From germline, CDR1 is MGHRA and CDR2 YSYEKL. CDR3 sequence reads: CASSPGGGEGGEETQYF. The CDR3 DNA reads TGCGCCAGCAGCCCCGGTGGGGGGGAAGGGGGAGAAGAGACCCAGTACTTC.

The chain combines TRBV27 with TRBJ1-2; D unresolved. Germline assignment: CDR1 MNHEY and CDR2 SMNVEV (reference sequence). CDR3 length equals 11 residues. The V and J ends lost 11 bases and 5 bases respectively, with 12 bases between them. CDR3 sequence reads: CAPWVIYGYTF. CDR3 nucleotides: TGTGCCCCGTGGGTGATATATGGCTACACCTTC.

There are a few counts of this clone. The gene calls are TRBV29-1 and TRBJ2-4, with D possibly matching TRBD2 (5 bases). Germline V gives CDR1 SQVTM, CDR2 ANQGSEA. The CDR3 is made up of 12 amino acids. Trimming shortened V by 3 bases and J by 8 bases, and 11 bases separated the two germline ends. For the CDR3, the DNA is TGCAGCGTTGATCCGCACGGGGACATTCAGTACTTC. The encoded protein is CSVDPHGDIQYF.